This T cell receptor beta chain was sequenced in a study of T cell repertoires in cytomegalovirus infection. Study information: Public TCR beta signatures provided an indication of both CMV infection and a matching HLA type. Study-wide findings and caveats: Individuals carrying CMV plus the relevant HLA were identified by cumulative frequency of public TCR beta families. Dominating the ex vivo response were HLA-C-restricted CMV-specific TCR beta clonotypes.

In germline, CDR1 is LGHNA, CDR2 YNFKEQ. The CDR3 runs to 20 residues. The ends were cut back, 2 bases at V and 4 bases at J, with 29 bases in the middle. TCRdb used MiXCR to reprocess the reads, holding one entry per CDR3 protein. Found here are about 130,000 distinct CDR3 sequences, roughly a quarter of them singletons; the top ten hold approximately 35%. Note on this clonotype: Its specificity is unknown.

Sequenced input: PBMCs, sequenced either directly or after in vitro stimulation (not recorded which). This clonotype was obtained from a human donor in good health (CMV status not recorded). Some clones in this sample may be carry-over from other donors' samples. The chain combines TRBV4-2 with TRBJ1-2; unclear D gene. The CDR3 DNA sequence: TGTGCCAGCAGCCAAACGACATTGGAGACAACCCGCCCGACATTCTATGGCTACACCTTC. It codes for CASSQTTLETTRPTFYGYTF.